This T cell receptor beta chain is drawn from a study of cytomegalovirus exposure and HLA in healthy donors. The PCR used 60 Vbeta and 13 Jbeta primers. Only in-frame clones appear in the TCRdb table, and some are missing; sequencing was by immunoSEQ multiplex PCR. The table lists 75,000 to 95,000 clones, approximately 69% of them singletons. Points from the study as a whole: While the bulk of TCR sequences proved rare, some public TCRs turned up in many donors. Association of roughly 17,000 TCR beta sequences with HLA alleles was found at 0.05 false discovery rate in a later analysis. Across donors, sequencing depth was assumed by presence/absence analyses to be roughly uniform. Being productive about 87% or about 30% of the time was typical of most TCR beta V segments in an earlier analysis.

In its sample, this clone was seen a few times. Its antigen is not identified. Germline V gene sequence: CDR1 SGHTA, CDR2 FQGNSA. V dropped 5 bases and J dropped 0 bases, with 11 bases sitting between them. The CDR3 has 14 residues. This chain connects TRBV7-2 to TRBJ2-7, with D possibly TRBD1 on 6 matching bases. Sequenced: PBMCs. The clonotype originates from a woman in her forties or fifties in good health and CMV-seropositive. The CDR3 region is CASSTDRVSYEQYF. CDR3 coding DNA: TGTGCCAGCAGCACGGACAGAGTCTCCTACGAGCAGTACTTC.